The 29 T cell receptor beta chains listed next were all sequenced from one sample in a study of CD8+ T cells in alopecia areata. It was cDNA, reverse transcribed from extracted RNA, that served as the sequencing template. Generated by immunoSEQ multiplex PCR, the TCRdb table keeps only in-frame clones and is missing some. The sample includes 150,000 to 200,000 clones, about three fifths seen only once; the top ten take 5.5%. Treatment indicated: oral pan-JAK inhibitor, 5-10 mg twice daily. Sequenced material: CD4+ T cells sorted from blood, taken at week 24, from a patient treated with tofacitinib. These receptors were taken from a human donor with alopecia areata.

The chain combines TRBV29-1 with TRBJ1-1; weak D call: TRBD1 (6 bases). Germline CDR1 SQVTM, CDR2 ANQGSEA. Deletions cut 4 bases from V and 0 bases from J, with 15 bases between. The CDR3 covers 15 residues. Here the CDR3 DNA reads TGCAGCGTTGCTACCCAAACAGGGCTGAACACTGAAGCTTTCTTT. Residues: CSVATQTGLNTEAFF.

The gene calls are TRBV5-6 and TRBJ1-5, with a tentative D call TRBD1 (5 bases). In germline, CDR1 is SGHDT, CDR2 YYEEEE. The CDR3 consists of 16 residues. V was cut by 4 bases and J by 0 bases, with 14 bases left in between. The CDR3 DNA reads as TGTGCCAGCAGCCCGGGGGGACTGTATAGCAATCAGCCCCAGCATTTT. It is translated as CASSPGGLYSNQPQHF.

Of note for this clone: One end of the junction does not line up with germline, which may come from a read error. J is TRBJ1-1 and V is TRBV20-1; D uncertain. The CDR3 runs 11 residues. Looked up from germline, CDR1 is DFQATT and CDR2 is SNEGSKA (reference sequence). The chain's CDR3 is CSARGPSEAFF. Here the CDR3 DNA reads TGCAGTGCGAGAGGACCCTCCGAAGCTTTCTTT.

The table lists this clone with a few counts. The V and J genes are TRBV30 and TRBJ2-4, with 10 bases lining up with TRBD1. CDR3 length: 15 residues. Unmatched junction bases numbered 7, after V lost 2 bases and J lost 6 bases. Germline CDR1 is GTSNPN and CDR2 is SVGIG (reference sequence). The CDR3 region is CAWSPTGGYGNIQYF. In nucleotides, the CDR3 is TGTGCCTGGAGTCCGACAGGGGGCTACGGAAACATTCAGTACTTC.

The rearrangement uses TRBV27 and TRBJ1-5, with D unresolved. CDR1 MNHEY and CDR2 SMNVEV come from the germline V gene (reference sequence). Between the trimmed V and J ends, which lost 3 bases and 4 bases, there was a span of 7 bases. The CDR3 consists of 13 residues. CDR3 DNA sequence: TGTGCCAGCAGTTTCATCCCGAATCAGCCCCAGCATTTT. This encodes CASSFIPNQPQHF.

The DNA of the CDR3 is TGCGCCAGCAGCTGGAGCGGCCAAGAGACCCAGTACTTC. It encodes CASSWSGQETQYF. The V and J genes are TRBV5-1 and TRBJ2-5, with D perhaps matching TRBD2 (5 bases). The CDR3 extends over 13 amino acids. With 3 bases removed from V and 1 base from J, the gap between germline ends came to 7 bases. CDR1 and CDR2 (germline): SGHRS, YFSETQ.

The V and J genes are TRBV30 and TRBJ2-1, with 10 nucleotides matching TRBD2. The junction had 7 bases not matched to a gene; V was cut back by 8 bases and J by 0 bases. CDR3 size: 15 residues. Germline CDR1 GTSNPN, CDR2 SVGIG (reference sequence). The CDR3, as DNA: TGTGCCACTAGCGGGGTAGCGGGCTCCTACAATGAGCAGTTCTTC. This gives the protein CATSGVAGSYNEQFF.

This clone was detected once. This CDR3 reads CSVETGANVLTF. In nucleotides, the CDR3 is TGCAGCGTCGAGACTGGGGCCAACGTCCTGACTTTC. V gene TRBV29-1 combines with J gene TRBJ2-6; no clear D. The V end lost 6 bases, the J end lost 2 bases, and 5 bases lay between the germline ends. This CDR3 is 12 amino acids long. In germline, CDR1 is SQVTM, CDR2 ANQGSEA.

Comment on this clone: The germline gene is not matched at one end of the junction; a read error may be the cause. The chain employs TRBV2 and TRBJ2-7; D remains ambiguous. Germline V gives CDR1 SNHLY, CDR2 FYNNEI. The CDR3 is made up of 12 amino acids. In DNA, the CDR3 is TGTGCCATCAGTAACTTGACCTACGAGCAGTACTTC. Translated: CAISNLTYEQYF. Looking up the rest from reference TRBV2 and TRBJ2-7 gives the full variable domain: EPEVTQTPSHQVTQMGQEVILRCVPISNHLYFYWYRQILGQKVEFLVSFYNNEISEKSEIFDDQFSVERPDGSNFTLKIRSTKLEDSAMYFCAISNLTYEQYFGPGTRLTVT.

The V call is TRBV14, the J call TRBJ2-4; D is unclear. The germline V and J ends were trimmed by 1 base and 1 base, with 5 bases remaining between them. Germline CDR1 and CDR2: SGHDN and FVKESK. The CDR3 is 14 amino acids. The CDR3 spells CASSQAGAKNIQYF. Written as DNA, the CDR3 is TGTGCCAGCAGCCAAGCCGGGGCCAAAAACATTCAGTACTTC.

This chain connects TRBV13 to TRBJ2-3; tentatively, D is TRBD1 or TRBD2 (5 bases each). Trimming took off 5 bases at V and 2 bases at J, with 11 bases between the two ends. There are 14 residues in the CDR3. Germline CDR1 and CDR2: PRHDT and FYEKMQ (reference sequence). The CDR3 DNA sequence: TGTGCCAGCAGCCCCCGAGGGACCACAGATACGCAGTATTTT. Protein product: CASSPRGTTDTQYF. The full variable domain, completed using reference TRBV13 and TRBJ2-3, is AAGVIQSPRHLIKEKRETATLKCYPIPRHDTVYWYQQGPGQDPQFLISFYEKMQSDKGSIPDRFSAQQFSDYHSELNMSSLELGDSALYFCASSPRGTTDTQYFGPGTRLTVL.

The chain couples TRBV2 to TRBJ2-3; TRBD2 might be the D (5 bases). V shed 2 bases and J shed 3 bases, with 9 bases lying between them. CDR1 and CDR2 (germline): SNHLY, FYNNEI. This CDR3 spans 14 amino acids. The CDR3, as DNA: TGTGCCAGCAGTGAATATTCGGGGACAGATACGCAGTATTTT. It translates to CASSEYSGTDTQYF.

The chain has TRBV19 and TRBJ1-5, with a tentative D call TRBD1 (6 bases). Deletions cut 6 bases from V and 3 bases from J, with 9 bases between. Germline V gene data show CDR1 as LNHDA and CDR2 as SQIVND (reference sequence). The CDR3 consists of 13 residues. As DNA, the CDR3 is TGTGCCAGTAGAGGACAGCACAATCAGCCCCAGCATTTT. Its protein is CASRGQHNQPQHF.

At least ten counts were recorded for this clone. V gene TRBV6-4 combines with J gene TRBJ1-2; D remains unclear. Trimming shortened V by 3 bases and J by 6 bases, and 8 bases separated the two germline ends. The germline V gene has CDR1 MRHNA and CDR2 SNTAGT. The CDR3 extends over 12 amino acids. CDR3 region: CASSEGGNGYTF. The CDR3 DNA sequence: TGTGCCAGCAGTGAAGGAGGGAATGGCTACACCTTC.

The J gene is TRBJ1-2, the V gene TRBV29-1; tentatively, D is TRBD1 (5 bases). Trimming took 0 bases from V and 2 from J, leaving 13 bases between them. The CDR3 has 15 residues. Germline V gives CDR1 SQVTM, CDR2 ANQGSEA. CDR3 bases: TGCAGCGTTGAAGATGGGTTCGACAGCAACTATGGCTACACCTTC. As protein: CSVEDGFDSNYGYTF.

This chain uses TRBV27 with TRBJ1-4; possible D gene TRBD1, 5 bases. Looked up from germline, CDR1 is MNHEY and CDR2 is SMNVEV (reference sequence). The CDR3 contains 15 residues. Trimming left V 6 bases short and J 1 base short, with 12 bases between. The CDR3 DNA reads TGTGCCAGCAGCCGAGGCCAGGGAACTAATGAAAAACTGTTTTTT. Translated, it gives CASSRGQGTNEKLFF. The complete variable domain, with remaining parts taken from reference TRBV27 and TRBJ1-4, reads EAQVTQNPRYLITVTGKKLTVTCSQNMNHEYMSWYRQDPGLGLRQIYYSMNVEVTDKGDVPEGYKVSRKEKRNFPLILESPSPNQTSLYFCASSRGQGTNEKLFFGSGTQLSVL.

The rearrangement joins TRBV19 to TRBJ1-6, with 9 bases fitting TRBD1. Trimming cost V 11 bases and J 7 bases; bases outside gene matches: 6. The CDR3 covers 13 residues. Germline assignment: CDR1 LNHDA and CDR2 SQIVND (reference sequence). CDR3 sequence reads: CAGRDRENSPLHF. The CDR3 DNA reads TGTGCCGGCCGGGACAGGGAGAATTCACCCCTCCACTTT. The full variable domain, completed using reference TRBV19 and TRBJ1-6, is DGGITQSPKYLFRKEGQNVTLSCEQNLNHDAMYWYRQDPGQGLRLIYYSQIVNDFQKGDIAEGYSVSREKKESFPLTVTSAQKNPTAFYLCAGRDRENSPLHFGNGTRLTVT.

The CDR3 sequence is CASRAKTGINQPQHF. Here the CDR3 DNA reads TGTGCCAGCAGGGCAAAGACAGGAATCAATCAGCCCCAGCATTTT. The chain has TRBV27 and TRBJ1-5; TRBD1 might be the D (6 bases). The CDR3 spans 15 residues. Germline V gene data show CDR1 as MNHEY and CDR2 as SMNVEV (reference sequence). The V end lost 6 bases, the J end lost 3 bases, and 15 bases lay between the germline ends.

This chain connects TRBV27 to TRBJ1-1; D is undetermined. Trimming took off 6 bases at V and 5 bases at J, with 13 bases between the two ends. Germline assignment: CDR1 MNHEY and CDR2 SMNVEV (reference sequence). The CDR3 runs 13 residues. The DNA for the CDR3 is TGTGCCAGCAGGAAAGAGGGTTTTACTGAAGCTTTCTTT. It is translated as CASRKEGFTEAFF.

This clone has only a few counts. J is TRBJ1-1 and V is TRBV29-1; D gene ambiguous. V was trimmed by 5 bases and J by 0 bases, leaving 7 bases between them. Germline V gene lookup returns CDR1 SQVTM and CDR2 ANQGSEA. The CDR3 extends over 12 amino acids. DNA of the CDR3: TGCAGCGTTTGGGATATGAACACTGAAGCTTTCTTT. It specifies CSVWDMNTEAFF.

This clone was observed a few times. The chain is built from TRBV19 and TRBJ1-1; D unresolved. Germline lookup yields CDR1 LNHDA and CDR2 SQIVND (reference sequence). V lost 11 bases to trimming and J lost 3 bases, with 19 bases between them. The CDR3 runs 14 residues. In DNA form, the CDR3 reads TGTGCCTCTCATTTTAACGGGAGATACACTGAAGCTTTCTTT. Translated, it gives CASHFNGRYTEAFF.

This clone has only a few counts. CDR3 bases: TGTGCCAGCAGTTACTCGAATCGCCGGAGTTGGCAGCCCCAGCATTTT. Residues: CASSYSNRRSWQPQHF. The chain couples TRBV6-6 to TRBJ1-5; D gene ambiguous. V was clipped by 0 bases and J by 7 bases, with 16 bases between them. Germline loops: CDR1 MNHNY, CDR2 SVGAGI (reference sequence). The CDR3 extends over 16 amino acids.

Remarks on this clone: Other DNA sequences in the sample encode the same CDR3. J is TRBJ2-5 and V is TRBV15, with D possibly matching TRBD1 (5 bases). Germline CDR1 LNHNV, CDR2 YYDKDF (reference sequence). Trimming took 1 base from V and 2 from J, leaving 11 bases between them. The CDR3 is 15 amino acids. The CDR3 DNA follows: TGTGCCACCAGCAGAGGTGGCACAGGACAAGAGACCCAGTACTTC. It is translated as CATSRGGTGQETQYF.

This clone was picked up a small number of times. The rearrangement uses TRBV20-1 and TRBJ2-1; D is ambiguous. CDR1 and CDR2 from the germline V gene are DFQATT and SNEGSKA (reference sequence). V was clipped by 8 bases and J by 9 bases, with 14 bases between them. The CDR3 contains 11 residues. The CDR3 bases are TGCAGTTCGAGTGCAGTGGGTGAGCAGTTCTTC. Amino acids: CSSSAVGEQFF.

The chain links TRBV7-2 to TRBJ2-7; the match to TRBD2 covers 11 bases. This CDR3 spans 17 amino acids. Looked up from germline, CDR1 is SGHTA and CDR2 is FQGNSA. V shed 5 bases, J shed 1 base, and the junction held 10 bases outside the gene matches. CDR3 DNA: TGTGCCAGCAGCGAGCACCTGGGACTAGCGGTTTCCTACGAGCAGTACTTC. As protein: CASSEHLGLAVSYEQYF.

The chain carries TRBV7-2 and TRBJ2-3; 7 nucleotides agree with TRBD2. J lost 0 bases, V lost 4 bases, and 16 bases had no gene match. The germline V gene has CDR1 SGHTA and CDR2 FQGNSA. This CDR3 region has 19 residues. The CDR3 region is CASSSRGGGAGLSTDTQYF. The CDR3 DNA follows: TGTGCCAGCAGCTCCCGGGGCGGGGGAGCGGGATTAAGCACAGATACGCAGTATTTT. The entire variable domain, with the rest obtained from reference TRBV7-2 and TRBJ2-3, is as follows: GAGVSQSPSNKVTEKGKDVELRCDPISGHTALYWYRQSLGQGLEFLIYFQGNSAPDKSGLPSDRFSAERTGGSVSTLTIQRTQQEDSAVYLCASSSRGGGAGLSTDTQYFGPGTRLTVL.

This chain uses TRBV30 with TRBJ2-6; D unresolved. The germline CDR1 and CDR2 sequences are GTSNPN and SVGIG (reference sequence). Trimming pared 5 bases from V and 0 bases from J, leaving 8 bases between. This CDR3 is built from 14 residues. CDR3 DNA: TGTGCCTGGGGTATGGGCTCTGGGGCCAACGTCCTGACTTTC. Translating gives CAWGMGSGANVLTF.

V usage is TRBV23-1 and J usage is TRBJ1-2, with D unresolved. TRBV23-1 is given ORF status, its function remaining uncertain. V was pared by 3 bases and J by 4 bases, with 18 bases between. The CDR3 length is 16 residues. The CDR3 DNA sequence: TGCGCCAGCAGTCATCCGCGTACTCAAGGACCCTATGGCTACACCTTC. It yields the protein CASSHPRTQGPYGYTF.

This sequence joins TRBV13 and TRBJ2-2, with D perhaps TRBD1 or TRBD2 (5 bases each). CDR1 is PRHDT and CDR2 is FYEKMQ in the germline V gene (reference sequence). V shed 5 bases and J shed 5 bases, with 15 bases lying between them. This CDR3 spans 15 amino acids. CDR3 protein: CASSRRTGLTGELFF. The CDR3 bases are TGTGCCAGCAGCCGAAGGACGGGGCTAACCGGGGAGCTGTTTTTT.